This T cell receptor beta chain was sequenced during a study of Graves' ophthalmopathy and Graves' hyperthyroidism. Study-wide points: Classification of ophthalmopathy versus stable hyperthyroidism by a 13-signature model yielded around 91% sensitivity and around 77% specificity.

V shed 2 bases and J 6 bases; nucleotides not matched to a gene: 8. Per germline, CDR1 KGHDR and CDR2 SFDVKD. The length of the CDR3 is 16 residues. Amplification targeted the TCR beta CDR3 regions, with RNA transcripts as the source material. Amplification began with first-round RT-PCR using HTBI primers, then second-round multiplex PCR was performed. TCRdb re-called the multiplex PCR reads with MiXCR, one entry per CDR3 protein. The table shows 450,000 to 600,000 distinct CDR3 sequences, with under 45% occurring only once. Other autoimmune diseases, uncontrolled infections, pregnancy or lactation excluded patients from enrollment. Remarks on this clonotype: Its target is not known.

This receptor was taken from an adult man with Graves' hyperthyroidism. The chain recombines TRBV24-1 with TRBJ2-1; 8 nucleotides match TRBD1. What was sequenced was peripheral blood or thyroid tissue (not recorded which). CDR3 sequence (DNA): TGTGCCACCAGTGATTCGGGTGGGGACAGGTTCAATGAGCAGTTCTTC. It codes for CATSDSGGDRFNEQFF.